The present TCR beta chain was sequenced within a study of blood T cell repertoires in COVID-19 (dated by TCRdb to the early 2020s). General notes on the study: Samples from collaborators originated in the United States, Italy and Spain and spanned both the acute and convalescent phases of COVID-19. Sample metadata almost always included a de-identified subject ID, COVID-19 status, age in years and sex. The repertoires were made available in a free public database intended to serve as a resource for research on the immune response to SARS-CoV-2. The prospective study material was composed of cDNA or gDNA derived from T cells, B-cell-depleted T cells, or PBMCs. Where available, HLA class I and class II types were taken from metadata supplied by the sample provider and were not determined by assay-based typing. Deeply sampled blood TCRbeta repertoires from subjects exposed to, actively infected with, or recovered from COVID-19 were included in the dataset. The samples were drawn from the first 160 participants of the ongoing ImmuneRACE study and from more than 1,000 subjects provided by 6 global collaborators.

TCRbeta CDR3 regions were amplified from genomic DNA using the immunoSEQ Assay, a bias-controlled multiplex PCR. Processing in the source paper ran as follows. The number of nucleated cells in each sample was estimated by amplification of reference gene primers within the assay. To quantify the absolute abundance of each unique TCRbeta CDR3 rearrangement, sequence reads were collapsed and filtered. For each sample, productive Simpson clonality was calculated as the square root of Simpson's diversity index across productive rearrangements. Entries here come from immuneACCESS through TCRdb and include only in-frame sequences with V and J called. Some clones fail to appear in such tables; in the studies checked, an unresolved V gene covers under half of the shortfall, and the cause of the remainder is unknown. D and trimming come from the DNA, and the V and J calls and clone size come from that table. A total of 190,000 or so clones appear in this sample, about 83% of them only once. The ten largest clones capture 8% to 10% of the sample.

Participants in the prospective study were enrolled through a virtual design, were aged about 18 to 100 years, and lived in roughly 24 United States geographic areas. Cohort assignment in the prospective study relied on participant-reported clinical history from a screening survey and a study questionnaire. ImmuneRACE Cohort 3 recovered participants were defined by two consecutive negative NP/OP PCR tests, healthcare professional clearance, or symptom resolution. In the prospective study, mobile phlebotomists collected whole blood, serum and a nasopharyngeal or oropharyngeal swab from each participant. Participants in the prospective study had the option to provide additional blood draws and questionnaires over a roughly 2-month period. Prospective study blood samples were shipped either frozen or at room temperature before DNA extraction. Overall study outcomes, separate from this receptor: The quantity of clinical and demographic metadata differed by source and by participant and was supplied without curation.

In regard to this clone: Its antigen is not yet known. It has no much larger one-base neighbor in the sample; base qualities were not kept.

The sequence was obtained from a woman in her thirties who had recovered from COVID-19. Sequenced sample: PBMCs or T cells enriched from blood (not recorded which).

CDR3 protein: CASSLGGSSYNEQFF. The nucleotide sequence reads TGTGCCAGCAGCCTCGGGGGGAGCTCCTACAATGAGCAGTTCTTC. The chain is made from TRBV3-1 (or the pseudogene TRBV3-2) and TRBJ2-1, and 7 junctional nucleotides match TRBD2. As encoded in the germline V gene (reference sequence), CDR1 is LGHDT while CDR2 is YNNKEL. For this chain, trimming is 4 bases at the V end and 0 bases at the J end, and the number of junction bases without a gene match is 3. The CDR3 spans 15 residues, from the cysteine through the phenylalanine. Just the 45-base CDR3 DNA is kept, in frame starting at base 1.